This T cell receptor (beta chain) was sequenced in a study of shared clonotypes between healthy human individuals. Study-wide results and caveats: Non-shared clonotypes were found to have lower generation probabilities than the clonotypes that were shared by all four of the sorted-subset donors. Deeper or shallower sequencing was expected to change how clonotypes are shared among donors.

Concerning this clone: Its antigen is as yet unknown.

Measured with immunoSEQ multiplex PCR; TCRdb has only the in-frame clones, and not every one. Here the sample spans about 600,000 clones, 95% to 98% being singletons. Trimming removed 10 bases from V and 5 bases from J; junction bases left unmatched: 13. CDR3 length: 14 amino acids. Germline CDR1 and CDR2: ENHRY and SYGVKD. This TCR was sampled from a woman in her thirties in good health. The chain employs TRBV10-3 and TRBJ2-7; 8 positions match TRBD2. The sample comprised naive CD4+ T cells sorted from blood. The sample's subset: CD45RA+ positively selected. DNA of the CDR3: TGTGCCACCTCAATATTTGCGGGAGGTAACGAGCAGTACTTC. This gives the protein CATSIFAGGNEQYF.